Only one count was recorded for the clone carrying this TCR beta chain. Antigen: not known. The CDR3 extends over 16 amino acids. In germline, CDR1 is SGHNT, CDR2 YYREEE (reference sequence). V was shortened by 0 bases and J by 3 bases, with 13 bases between the two germline ends. TCRdb keeps only in-frame clones here, not all; method: immunoSEQ multiplex PCR. In the table there are some 250,000 clones, 88% of which are singletons. The sample belongs to a study of Ad26.COV2.S vaccination and SARS-CoV-2 variants. General study findings and limits: Greater spike-specific TCR breadth was seen in vaccine recipients than in placebo recipients. The breadth of spike-specific CD8+ and CD4+ T cell responses after vaccination was reportedly substantial.

Regarding treatment: over 15 received Ad26.COV2.S at low or high dose, single or two shots; 5 received placebo; per-sample allocation not given. Material that was analyzed had been drawn on day 63 after the first vaccine or placebo injection. The receptor comes from a person aged 18 to 59 who received the Ad26.COV2.S COVID-19 vaccine or a placebo. The chain is built from TRBV5-4 and TRBJ2-1, with TRBD2 as a possible D gene (6 bases). The source was peripheral blood, collected in a trial of Ad26.COV2.S vaccine versus placebo. CDR3 sequence (DNA): TGTGCCAGCAGCTTGGAGGGGCGGAGGGACTACAATGAGCAGTTCTTC. Protein: CASSLEGRRDYNEQFF.